Sequencing of this TCR beta chain was carried out in a study of early T cells in non-severe SARS-CoV-2 infection. This clonotype was seen ten or more times. The CDR3 is made up of 14 amino acids. The V end lost 7 bases, the J end lost 0 bases, and 10 bases lay between the germline ends. CDR1 is SGHRS and CDR2 is YFSETQ in the germline V gene. TCRdb analysed the 5' RACE reads with MiXCR anew, one entry per CDR3 protein. The sample has over 85,000 distinct CDR3 sequences; roughly 12% are singletons. The sequences come from whole blood, collected at baseline. The chain links TRBV5-1 to TRBJ1-4, with a tentative D call TRBD1 (6 bases). This receptor was taken from an adult who was a healthcare worker with PCR-confirmed SARS-CoV-2 infection or an uninfected control (not recorded which). This chain's CDR3 is CASQQGPTNEKLFF. DNA of the CDR3: TGCGCCAGCCAACAGGGCCCAACTAATGAAAAACTGTTTTTT.